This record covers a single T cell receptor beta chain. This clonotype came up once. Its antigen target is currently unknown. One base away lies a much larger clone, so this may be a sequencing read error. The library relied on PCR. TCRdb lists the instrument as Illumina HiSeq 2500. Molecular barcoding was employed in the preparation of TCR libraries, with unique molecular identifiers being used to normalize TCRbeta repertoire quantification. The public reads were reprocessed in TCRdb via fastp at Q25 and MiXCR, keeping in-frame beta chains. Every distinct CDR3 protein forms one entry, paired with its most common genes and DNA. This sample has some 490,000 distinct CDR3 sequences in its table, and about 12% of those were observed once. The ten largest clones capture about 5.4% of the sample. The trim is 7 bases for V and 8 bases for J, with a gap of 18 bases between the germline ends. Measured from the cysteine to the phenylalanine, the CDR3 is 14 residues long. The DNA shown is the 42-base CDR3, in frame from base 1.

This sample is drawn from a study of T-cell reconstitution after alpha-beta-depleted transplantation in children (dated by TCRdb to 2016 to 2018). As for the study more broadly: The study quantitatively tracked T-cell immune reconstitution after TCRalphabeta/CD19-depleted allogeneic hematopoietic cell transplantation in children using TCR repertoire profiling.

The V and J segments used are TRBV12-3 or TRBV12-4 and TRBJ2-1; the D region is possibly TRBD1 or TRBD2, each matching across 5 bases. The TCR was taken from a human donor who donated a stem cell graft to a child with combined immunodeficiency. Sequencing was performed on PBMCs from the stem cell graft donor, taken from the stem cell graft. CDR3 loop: CASTPGPIYDEQFF. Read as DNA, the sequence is TGTGCCAGCACCCCGGGACCGATTTACGATGAGCAGTTCTTC.